Below, 20 T cell receptor beta chains from the same sample are listed, as sequenced in a study of type 1 regulatory T cells. TCRdb recomputed calls from the reads with MiXCR, one row per CDR3 protein. The repertoire holds about 23,000 distinct CDR3 sequences, with around half as singletons. Their cognate antigens are unknown. Sequenced: cultured T cells, either the whole culture or a sorted T cell fraction (not recorded which). The receptors were gathered from a human donor in good health.

This clonotype showed up just a few times. The chain combines TRBV7-9 with TRBJ1-3; D gene uncertain. CDR3 length equals 15 residues. Germline V CDR1 and CDR2: SEHNR, FQNEAQ (reference sequence). V dropped 5 bases and J dropped 7 bases, with 18 bases sitting between them. This chain's CDR3 is CASSQSGGSRNTIYF. The CDR3 DNA reads as TGTGCCAGCAGCCAATCCGGAGGGTCGCGGAACACCATATATTTT.

This clonotype was detected many times. The V and J genes are TRBV20-1 and TRBJ2-3; TRBD2 might be the D (6 bases). The CDR3 has 18 amino acids. Trimming removed 5 bases from V and 0 bases from J, with 24 bases in between. The germline V gene encodes CDR1 DFQATT and CDR2 SNEGSKA (reference sequence). The CDR3, as DNA: TGCAGTGCTTTAGCGAACCTACTAGCCCTCTCTAGCACAGATACGCAGTATTTT. Its protein product is CSALANLLALSSTDTQYF.

This chain links TRBV11-3 with TRBJ1-1; D is perhaps TRBD1 (5 bases). The germline V gene has CDR1 SGHNT and CDR2 YENEEA. CDR3 size: 17 residues. V lost 1 base to trimming and J lost 6 bases, with 21 bases between them. In DNA form, the CDR3 reads TGTGCCAGCAGCTTAGCAGGGCAGGCTTTGGATTTGGCTGAAGCTTTCTTT. This codes for CASSLAGQALDLAEAFF.

The table lists this clonotype with a count of one. The chain uses TRBV7-2 and TRBJ1-4, with TRBD1 as a possible D gene (6 bases). The length of the CDR3 is 16 residues. V lost 3 bases and J lost 5, with 16 bases in between. Germline assignment: CDR1 SGHTA and CDR2 FQGNSA. CDR3: CASSFFSTGRNEKLFF. The DNA of the CDR3 is TGTGCCAGCAGCTTTTTTTCGACAGGAAGAAATGAAAAACTGTTTTTT.

This clonotype was observed a few times. This CDR3 reads CAWSVMGGNTEAFF. In nucleotides, the CDR3 is TGTGCCTGGAGTGTGATGGGGGGTAACACTGAAGCTTTCTTT. The chain carries TRBV30 and TRBJ1-1; tentatively, D is TRBD1 (5 bases). Looked up from germline, CDR1 is GTSNPN and CDR2 is SVGIG (reference sequence). This CDR3 comprises 14 residues. V gave up 0 bases and J gave up 2 bases, with 10 bases separating them.

The V call is TRBV5-1, the J call TRBJ2-1; 9 bases align to TRBD2. This CDR3 has 20 residues. After removal of 0 bases from V and 5 bases from J, the junction contained 18 bases not matched to a gene. The germline CDR1 and CDR2 sequences are SGHRS and YFSETQ. The CDR3 sequence is CASSLARASGASSRDNEQFF. The CDR3 nucleotides read TGCGCCAGCAGCTTGGCCCGGGCTAGCGGGGCCTCAAGCCGGGACAATGAGCAGTTCTTC.

The chain employs TRBV29-1 and TRBJ1-1; D is ambiguous. Deletions cut 6 bases from V and 5 bases from J, with 16 bases between. The CDR3 sequence is 13 residues long. The germline V gene encodes CDR1 SQVTM and CDR2 ANQGSEA. The CDR3 here is CSVLLGLWTEAFF. CDR3 DNA: TGCAGCGTGTTACTCGGTCTATGGACTGAAGCTTTCTTT.

CDR3 sequence reads: CASSLGPSGGQETQYF. The CDR3 DNA reads TGCGCCAGCAGCTTGGGTCCTAGCGGGGGCCAAGAGACCCAGTACTTC. V usage is TRBV5-1 and J usage is TRBJ2-5; 10 bases match TRBD2. Germline CDR1 and CDR2: SGHRS and YFSETQ. Trimming cost V 0 bases and J 1 base; bases outside gene matches: 3. CDR3 length: 16 residues.

Concerning this clonotype itself: Germline and junction disagree at one end, which may indicate a read error. The chain combines TRBV5-1 with TRBJ1-2; 11 bases agree with TRBD1. Germline CDR1 and CDR2: SGHRS and YFSETQ. The length of the CDR3 is 15 residues. The CDR3 DNA sequence: TGCGCCAGCAGGTTGGCCGGGACAGGGGGGCATGGCTACACCTTC. This codes for CASRLAGTGGHGYTF.

The gene calls are TRBV6-5 and TRBJ1-2; 7 bases are shared with TRBD1. The germline gives CDR1 MNHEY, CDR2 SVGAGI. The J segment lost 2 bases and the V segment lost 8 bases, leaving 11 bases of the junction unmatched. This CDR3 has 15 amino acids. For the CDR3, the DNA is TGTGCCAGCCAGAGGACAGGAGATAAGAACTATGGCTACACCTTC. This encodes CASQRTGDKNYGYTF.

The chain recombines TRBV5-6 with TRBJ1-1; 8 nucleotides agree with TRBD1. V trimming: 0 bases; J trimming: 3 bases; junction bases outside the gene matches: 7. This CDR3 region has 16 residues. The V gene's germline CDR1 is SGHDT and CDR2 YYEEEE. CDR3 in DNA: TGTGCCAGCAGCTTGGCCAGGGGGCGTTTAGACACTGAAGCTTTCTTT. It is translated as CASSLARGRLDTEAFF.

In its sample, this clonotype ranks as medium-sized. The chain is built from TRBV2 and TRBJ2-7; D is possibly TRBD1 or TRBD2 (7 bases each). Trimming took 7 bases from V and 5 from J, leaving 18 bases between them. Germline CDR1 reads SNHLY; CDR2 reads FYNNEI. The length of the CDR3 is 14 residues. The CDR3 coding sequence is TGTGCCAGCAAAGGGGGCCTAGCGGCCCACGAGCAGTACTTC. Amino acid sequence: CASKGGLAAHEQYF. Looking up the rest from reference TRBV2 and TRBJ2-7 gives the full variable domain: EPEVTQTPSHQVTQMGQEVILRCVPISNHLYFYWYRQILGQKVEFLVSFYNNEISEKSEIFDDQFSVERPDGSNFTLKIRSTKLEDSAMYFCASKGGLAAHEQYFGPGTRLTVT.

This chain uses TRBV6-5 with TRBJ2-1; possibly TRBD2 for D (5 bases). Trimming stripped 0 bases from V and 0 bases from J, with 12 bases between. In germline, CDR1 is MNHEY, CDR2 SVGAGI. The length of the CDR3 is 17 residues. The CDR3 DNA reads TGTGCCAGCAGTTACTCGGGAGCGTCGAGCTCCTACAATGAGCAGTTCTTC. It is translated as CASSYSGASSSYNEQFF.

The chain carries TRBV11-2 and TRBJ1-4; D perhaps matches TRBD1 (5 bases). V lost 4 bases and J lost 0, with 12 bases in between. The CDR3 spans 16 residues. Germline lookup yields CDR1 SGHAT and CDR2 FQNNGV. The CDR3 DNA follows: TGTGCCAGCAGCTCCCTCGGGACGGCAACTAATGAAAAACTGTTTTTT. Encoded protein: CASSSLGTATNEKLFF.

This chain links TRBV4-3 with TRBJ2-2, with D perhaps matching TRBD1 (6 bases). The V gene lost 5 bases and the J gene lost 7 bases, with 8 bases spanning the gap. The CDR3 covers 12 residues. Germline CDR1 and CDR2: LGHNA and YSLEER. The CDR3 here is CASSKGVGELFF. CDR3 in DNA: TGCGCCAGCAGCAAGGGGGTCGGGGAGCTGTTTTTT.

This clonotype was detected a few times. The V gene is TRBV2, the J gene TRBJ2-7, with 8 bases matching TRBD2. Trimming took 6 bases from V and 2 from J; bases not matched to a gene: 9. The CDR3 covers 15 residues. Germline CDR1 is SNHLY and CDR2 is FYNNEI. CDR3 loop: CASSSNSGAAYEQYF. Written as DNA, the CDR3 is TGTGCCAGCAGCTCTAATAGCGGGGCTGCCTACGAGCAGTACTTC.

The rearrangement links TRBV7-9 to TRBJ2-1, with no clear D. The CDR3 has 13 amino acids. Per the germline V gene, CDR1 is SEHNR and CDR2 is FQNEAQ (reference sequence). V was pared by 6 bases and J by 1 base, with 7 bases between. CDR3 DNA sequence: TGTGCCAGCAGTCTGGGGTCCTACAATGAGCAGTTCTTC. The encoded protein is CASSLGSYNEQFF.

The gene calls are TRBV6-2 or TRBV6-3 and TRBJ2-2; 7 bases align to TRBD2. V shed 5 bases, J shed 6 bases, and the junction held 6 bases outside the gene matches. The CDR3 runs 14 residues. Germline CDR1 is MNHEY and CDR2 is SVGEGT. CDR3 sequence reads: CASSRPTSPGELFF. DNA of the CDR3: TGTGCCAGCAGTCGCCCGACTAGCCCCGGGGAGCTGTTTTTT.

This chain uses TRBV9 with TRBJ2-1; D gene ambiguous. The length of the CDR3 is 13 residues. Germline V lookup: CDR1 SGDLS, CDR2 YYNGEE. The V end was cut by 0 bases, the J end by 12 bases, with 13 bases between. CDR3 nucleotides: TGTGCCAGCAGCGTAGGACGCGGCCCCGTGCAGTTCTTC. The encoded protein is CASSVGRGPVQFF.

This clonotype was counted ten times or more. J is TRBJ2-2 and V is TRBV5-1; 11 nucleotides align to TRBD2. Germline lookup yields CDR1 SGHRS and CDR2 YFSETQ. The CDR3 is made up of 16 amino acids. The trim removed 4 bases at V and 6 bases at J, leaving 8 bases unmatched. In DNA, the CDR3 is TGCGCCAGCAGCCCGAACCTTAGCGGGGGGGCCGGGGAGCTGTTTTTT. This encodes CASSPNLSGGAGELFF. Full variable domain (missing parts from reference TRBV5-1 and TRBJ2-2): KAGVTQTPRYLIKTRGQQVTLSCSPISGHRSVSWYQQTPGQGLQFLFEYFSETQRNKGNFPGRFSGRQFSNSRSEMNVSTLELGDSALYLCASSPNLSGGAGELFFGEGSRLTVL.